Below, one T cell receptor beta chain is given with its context. The antigen is not known. The PCR employed 60 Vbeta primers together with 13 Jbeta primers. Produced via immunoSEQ multiplex PCR; TCRdb's table is partial and in-frame only. The table records about 170,000 clones, roughly 81% of them present only once. The data stem from a study of cytomegalovirus exposure and HLA in healthy donors. Trimming pared 0 bases from V and 1 base from J, leaving 7 bases between. Germline values: CDR1 SGDLS, CDR2 YYNGEE. This CDR3 has 14 amino acids. General study points: The authors later found HLA-associated TCR beta chains more clonally expanded than equally common others.

The sample was PBMCs. The receptor was derived from a man aged 30-40 years in good health and CMV-seropositive. This sequence joins TRBV9 and TRBJ2-5, with a tentative D call TRBD2 (5 bases). The CDR3 DNA reads as TGTGCCAGCAGCGTAGCGGGAACCCAAGAGACCCAGTACTTC. It codes for CASSVAGTQETQYF.